The next 15 T cell receptor beta chains were all read from a single sample in a study of blood T cell repertoires in COVID-19. Sequencing used immunoSEQ multiplex PCR; TCRdb keeps in-frame clones, though not all of them. Of tens of thousands of clones in the sample, over 75% are singletons; the top ten hold roughly an eighth. The sample comprised peripheral blood. Source of these receptors: a human donor in a cohort sampled during active COVID-19.

The chain is built from TRBV5-4 and TRBJ2-3; the match to TRBD2 covers 7 bases. The J segment lost 5 bases and the V segment lost 1 base, leaving 7 bases of the junction unmatched. Germline lookup yields CDR1 SGHNT and CDR2 YYREEE (reference sequence). This CDR3 contains 15 residues. The CDR3 DNA reads as TGTGCCAGCAGCTTGTCCTCGGCTAGCGGAGATACGCAGTATTTT. It is translated as CASSLSSASGDTQYF.

V is TRBV29-1 and J is TRBJ2-3; 8 bases agree with TRBD1. J lost 4 bases, V lost 7 bases, and 7 bases had no gene match. Looked up from germline, CDR1 is SQVTM and CDR2 is ANQGSEA. The CDR3 contains 13 residues. The CDR3 sequence: CSGTDRAADTQYF. The CDR3 bases are TGCAGCGGGACGGACAGGGCGGCAGATACGCAGTATTTT.

The sample holds one count of this clone. The chain is built from TRBV5-4 and TRBJ2-3; TRBD2 agrees at 15 bases. This CDR3 is 16 amino acids long. Germline loops: CDR1 SGHNT, CDR2 YYREEE (reference sequence). Trimming at V came to 0 bases and at J to 7 bases, leaving 3 bases not matched to a gene. Here the CDR3 DNA reads TGTGCCAGCAGCTTGGGGACTAGCGGGAGGGCAAATACGCAGTATTTT. Translating it yields CASSLGTSGRANTQYF.

The CDR3 DNA sequence: TGTGCCAGCTCACCGGGACAGGGGGCCGAAAAACTGTTTTTT. This gives the protein CASSPGQGAEKLFF. The chain is built from TRBV18 and TRBJ1-4; 12 bases line up with TRBD1. This CDR3 contains 14 residues. Unmatched junction bases numbered 1, after V lost 3 bases and J lost 8 bases. Germline V CDR1 and CDR2: KGHSH, LQKENI.

V usage is TRBV19 and J usage is TRBJ1-1, with D perhaps TRBD1 (6 bases). CDR1 LNHDA and CDR2 SQIVND come from the germline V gene (reference sequence). With 2 bases removed from V and 1 base from J, the gap between germline ends came to 11 bases. The CDR3 consists of 15 residues. CDR3 nucleotides: TGTGCCAGTAGTATACGGGACACTCAGAACACTGAAGCTTTCTTT. It translates to CASSIRDTQNTEAFF. The full variable domain, completed using reference TRBV19 and TRBJ1-1, is DGGITQSPKYLFRKEGQNVTLSCEQNLNHDAMYWYRQDPGQGLRLIYYSQIVNDFQKGDIAEGYSVSREKKESFPLTVTSAQKNPTAFYLCASSIRDTQNTEAFFGQGTRLTVV.

The genes are TRBV18 and TRBJ2-3; 13 nucleotides line up with TRBD2. V lost 3 bases, J lost 6 bases, and 6 bases stayed unmatched. CDR1 KGHSH and CDR2 LQKENI come from the germline V gene. The CDR3 contains 16 residues. The CDR3 DNA follows: TGTGCCAGCTCACCCCGGACTAGCGGGGGCCGGGATACGCAGTATTTT. Translation: CASSPRTSGGRDTQYF.

This sequence joins TRBV6-6 and TRBJ2-1, with 11 bases lining up with TRBD1. Germline CDR1 and CDR2: MNHNY and SVGAGI (reference sequence). Germline trimming cut 10 bases from V and 9 bases from J; bases unmatched to any gene: 8. This CDR3 is built from 13 residues. CDR3 sequence: CATGGQGDSEQFF. The CDR3, as DNA: TGTGCCACCGGGGGACAGGGGGATTCTGAGCAGTTCTTC.

This chain uses TRBV27 with TRBJ2-3, with D uncertain. The CDR3 runs to 15 residues. Looked up from germline, CDR1 is MNHEY and CDR2 is SMNVEV (reference sequence). The V end lost 4 bases, the J end lost 0 bases, and 11 bases lay between the germline ends. The CDR3 sequence is CASSSLGDSTDTQYF. For the CDR3, the DNA is TGTGCCAGCAGTTCCCTCGGAGACAGCACAGATACGCAGTATTTT.

This rearrangement joins TRBV30 to TRBJ2-1, with 9 nucleotides matching TRBD2. The CDR3 has 15 amino acids. The V and J ends lost 4 bases and 7 bases, in that order; junction bases with no gene match: 11. Per the germline V gene, CDR1 is GTSNPN and CDR2 is SVGIG (reference sequence). This chain's CDR3 is CAWTGLAGVSNEQFF. The CDR3, as DNA: TGTGCCTGGACGGGGTTAGCGGGAGTGTCAAATGAGCAGTTCTTC.

The gene calls are TRBV24-1 and TRBJ2-1, with a weak D call TRBD2 (6 bases). CDR3 size: 15 residues. The germline gives CDR1 KGHDR, CDR2 SFDVKD. V lost 4 bases to trimming and J lost 3 bases, with 12 bases between them. The CDR3 DNA is TGTGCCACCAGTGAACCTGGGCGGGACTACAATGAGCAGTTCTTC. Translating gives CATSEPGRDYNEQFF.

V is TRBV7-8 and J is TRBJ1-5; maybe TRBD1 (5 bases). This CDR3 is 13 amino acids long. Germline V CDR1 and CDR2: SGHVS, FQNEAQ. The V end was cut by 5 bases, the J end by 7 bases, with 12 bases between. The CDR3 region has the DNA TGTGCCAGCAGCCGGACATACGAGCAGCCCCAGCATTTT. Its protein product is CASSRTYEQPQHF.

This rearrangement joins TRBV24-1 to TRBJ2-1, with D maybe TRBD2 (6 bases). The CDR3 has 14 residues. The germline V and J ends were trimmed by 5 bases and 9 bases, with 16 bases remaining between them. Germline CDR1 is KGHDR and CDR2 is SFDVKD. CDR3 nucleotide sequence: TGTGCCACCAGTGGGTGGGGGGAGGAGGTTGAGCAGTTCTTC. It translates to CATSGWGEEVEQFF.

V usage is TRBV28 and J usage is TRBJ2-3, with a tentative D call TRBD2 (6 bases). The V and J ends lost 4 bases and 2 bases respectively, with 16 bases between them. This CDR3 contains 16 residues. From germline, CDR1 is MDHEN and CDR2 SYDVKM. CDR3 in amino acids: CASSSPGREITDTQYF. The CDR3, as DNA: TGTGCCAGCAGTTCTCCGGGACGGGAGATCACAGATACGCAGTATTTT.

This clone was found once. This chain joins TRBV21-1 and TRBJ2-1; the table's D gene call, TRBD2, was not cross checked with the DNA. TRBV21-1 is classified as a pseudogene. The CDR3 runs 15 residues. CDR3 loop: CASTTTGSSYNEQFF. CDR3 coding DNA: TGTGCCAGCACGACGACTGGTAGCTCCTACAATGAGCAGTTCTTC.

V usage is TRBV7-2 and J usage is TRBJ2-2; 8 positions match TRBD1. V was pared by 5 bases and J by 1 base, with 3 bases of the junction left unmatched. This CDR3 spans 15 amino acids. The germline V gene has CDR1 SGHTA and CDR2 FQGNSA. For the CDR3, the DNA is TGTGCCAGCAGCCCCGGGACAGGGAACACCGGGGAGCTGTTTTTT. It is translated as CASSPGTGNTGELFF.